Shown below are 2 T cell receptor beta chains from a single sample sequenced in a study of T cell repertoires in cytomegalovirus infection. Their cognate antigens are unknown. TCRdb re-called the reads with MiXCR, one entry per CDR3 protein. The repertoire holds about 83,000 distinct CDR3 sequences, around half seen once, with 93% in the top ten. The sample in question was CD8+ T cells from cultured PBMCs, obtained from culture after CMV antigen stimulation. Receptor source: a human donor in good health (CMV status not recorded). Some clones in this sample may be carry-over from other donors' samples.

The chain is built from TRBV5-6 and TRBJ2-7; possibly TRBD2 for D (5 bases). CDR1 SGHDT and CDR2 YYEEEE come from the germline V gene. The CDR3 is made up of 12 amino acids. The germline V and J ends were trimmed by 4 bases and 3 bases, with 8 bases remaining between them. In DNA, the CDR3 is TGTGCCAGCAGCATGGGGAGCTACGAGCAGTACTTC. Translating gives CASSMGSYEQYF.

This CDR3 reads CASSRPGQYQETQYF. The DNA for the CDR3 is TGTGCCAGCAGCCGACCGGGACAGTACCAAGAGACCCAGTACTTC. The chain joins TRBV14 to TRBJ2-5, with 7 bases aligning to TRBD1. Germline CDR1 reads SGHDN; CDR2 reads FVKESK. The CDR3 has 15 amino acids. V trimming: 4 bases; J trimming: 0 bases; junction bases outside the gene matches: 5.